These 20 T cell receptor beta chains came from one sample sequenced in a study of T cells in Graves' hyperthyroidism and ophthalmopathy. Template material for amplifying TCR beta CDR3 regions consisted of RNA transcripts. RT-PCR in the first round (using the HTBI primer set) targeted the TCR CDR3. TCRdb redid the calling of the multiplex PCR reads with MiXCR, one entry per CDR3 protein. This table holds over 200,000 distinct CDR3 sequences, approximately 14% found once. Sequences were obtained from blood. The source is a woman aged 40 to 55 with Graves' hyperthyroidism that later progressed to Graves' ophthalmopathy.

The genes are TRBV4-1 and TRBJ2-7; D is unclear. This CDR3 region has 13 residues. Germline V lookup: CDR1 MGHRA, CDR2 YSYEKL. Trimming took off 5 bases at V and 5 bases at J, with 13 bases between the two ends. CDR3: CASSFGHRDEQYF. The CDR3 DNA reads TGCGCCAGCAGCTTCGGTCATAGGGACGAGCAGTACTTC.

This clonotype showed up many times. The J gene is TRBJ1-4, the V gene TRBV7-8; D not certain. The length of the CDR3 is 12 residues. Trimming cost V 5 bases and J 8 bases, with 9 bases left between them. Germline values: CDR1 SGHVS, CDR2 FQNEAQ. The DNA of the CDR3 is TGTGCCAGCAGCCCTCGCGGAGAAAAACTGTTTTTT. Translating it yields CASSPRGEKLFF.

This clonotype occurred many times. The CDR3 DNA sequence: TGTGCCAGCAGCCAGGCGGGGGTCTGGACTGAAGCTTTCTTT. This gives the protein CASSQAGVWTEAFF. The chain has TRBV3-1 and TRBJ1-1, with D perhaps matching TRBD1 (5 bases). Per germline, CDR1 LGHDT and CDR2 YNNKEL (reference sequence). V shed 3 bases and J shed 5 bases, with 13 bases lying between them. CDR3 length: 14 amino acids.

This clonotype was picked up a small number of times. The CDR3 nucleotides are TGTGCCAGCAGTCCCCCGGGACTAGCGGGGGACACAGATACGCAGTATTTT. Translating it yields CASSPPGLAGDTDTQYF. This chain links TRBV27 with TRBJ2-3; 14 bases match TRBD2. Germline V gene data show CDR1 as MNHEY and CDR2 as SMNVEV (reference sequence). Germline trimming cut 5 bases from V and 2 bases from J; bases unmatched to any gene: 6. The CDR3 consists of 17 residues.

The rearrangement uses TRBV4-2 and TRBJ1-1; no clear D gene. The CDR3 length is 13 residues. V was trimmed by 6 bases and J by 5 bases, leaving 13 bases between them. CDR1 is LGHNA and CDR2 is YNFKEQ in the germline V gene. The CDR3 DNA follows: TGTGCCAGCAGAGGGTTCTCTGGGACTGAAGCTTTCTTT. This encodes CASRGFSGTEAFF.

In its sample, this clonotype was seen a few times. The V and J genes are TRBV5-1 and TRBJ2-1; 8 bases match TRBD2. The CDR3 has 14 amino acids. With 4 bases clipped from V and 4 bases from J, the junction kept 4 bases outside the gene matches. Per the germline V gene, CDR1 is SGHRS and CDR2 is YFSETQ. The CDR3 region has the DNA TGCGCCAGCAGCCCGTTAGCGGGATACAATGAGCAGTTCTTC. Its translation: CASSPLAGYNEQFF.

The chain carries TRBV2 and TRBJ2-7, with no clear D. Germline V gives CDR1 SNHLY, CDR2 FYNNEI. Trimming took 3 bases from V and 4 from J, leaving 10 bases between them. This CDR3 contains 13 residues. The CDR3 protein is CASSDPERYEQYF. The CDR3 DNA is TGTGCCAGCAGTGACCCAGAGAGGTACGAGCAGTACTTC.

The rearrangement links TRBV27 to TRBJ2-6, with unresolved D. Germline loops: CDR1 MNHEY, CDR2 SMNVEV (reference sequence). V was cut by 6 bases and J by 0 bases, with 9 bases left in between. The CDR3 spans 15 residues. The CDR3 spells CASRGYSSGANVLTF. CDR3 in DNA: TGTGCCAGCAGGGGGTATAGCTCTGGGGCCAACGTCCTGACTTTC.

For this clonotype: A much larger clone lies a single base off, so this may be a read error. The chain carries TRBV6-1 and TRBJ2-7; TRBD2 might be the D (5 bases). CDR1 MNHNS and CDR2 SASEGT come from the germline V gene. The CDR3 consists of 13 residues. CDR3 region: CATTDWSPYEQCF. The DNA for the CDR3 is TGTGCCACCACGGACTGGAGCCCCTACGAGCAGTGCTTC.

This clonotype was picked up many times. The V call is TRBV24-1, the J call TRBJ1-1; unclear D gene. The length of the CDR3 is 13 residues. Germline V gene data show CDR1 as KGHDR and CDR2 as SFDVKD. V lost 5 bases to trimming and J lost 7 bases, with 13 bases between them. This CDR3 reads CATSGRGPNEAFF. In DNA form, the CDR3 reads TGTGCCACCAGTGGCCGCGGACCGAATGAAGCTTTCTTT.

This clonotype was found many times. V is TRBV7-9 and J is TRBJ1-1; TRBD1 matches at 7 bases. The CDR3 has 17 amino acids. CDR1 and CDR2 (germline): SEHNR, FQNEAQ (reference sequence). Trimming at V came to 2 bases and at J to 1 base, leaving 10 bases not matched to a gene. CDR3 residues: CASSLSAQGTKNTEAFF. The CDR3, as DNA: TGTGCCAGCAGCTTAAGTGCACAGGGGACTAAGAACACTGAAGCTTTCTTT.

The rearrangement joins TRBV6-1 to TRBJ1-1; D gene unclear. Germline CDR1 MNHNS, CDR2 SASEGT. The CDR3 consists of 14 residues. Trimming took 1 base from V and 5 from J, leaving 11 bases between them. The CDR3 reads CASSEVNGATEAFF. For the CDR3, the DNA is TGTGCCAGCAGTGAAGTAAATGGAGCGACTGAAGCTTTCTTT.

This clonotype occurred many times. V gene TRBV6-1 combines with J gene TRBJ2-1; D possibly corresponds to TRBD1 (6 bases). Trimming took off 5 bases at V and 7 bases at J, with 18 bases between the two ends. There are 15 residues in the CDR3. CDR1 is MNHNS, CDR2 SASEGT, per germline. Here the CDR3 reads CASSLTGTNWNEQFF. As DNA, the CDR3 is TGTGCCAGCAGTTTAACCGGGACAAATTGGAATGAGCAGTTCTTC.

This clonotype was counted ten times or more. V usage is TRBV5-8 and J usage is TRBJ2-7; 10 bases agree with TRBD2. Germline CDR1 is SGHTS and CDR2 is YDEGEE. V shed 7 bases and J 7 bases; nucleotides not matched to a gene: 14. This CDR3 is built from 15 residues. In DNA form, the CDR3 reads TGTGCCAGCGCCAAAAGCGGGAGGGCCCTGTGGGAGCAGTACTTC. Translating gives CASAKSGRALWEQYF.

This clonotype was counted ten times or more. The chain carries TRBV30 and TRBJ2-5; 12 nucleotides align to TRBD2. The CDR3 contains 13 residues. The germline V gene encodes CDR1 GTSNPN and CDR2 SVGIG (reference sequence). V gave up 3 bases and J gave up 13 bases; unmatched junction bases: 9. In DNA form, the CDR3 reads TGTGCCTGGAGCGCAACGACTAGCGGGAGTACGTACTTC. It yields the protein CAWSATTSGSTYF. Looking up the rest from reference TRBV30 and TRBJ2-5 gives the full variable domain: SQTIHQWPATLVQPVGSPLSLECTVEGTSNPNLYWYRQAAGRGLQLLFYSVGIGQISSEVPQNLSASRPQDRQFILSSKKLLLSDSGFYLCAWSATTSGSTYFGPGTRLLVL.

J is TRBJ2-7 and V is TRBV6-5; D unclear. The CDR3 extends over 16 amino acids. V was pared by 0 bases and J by 1 base, with 13 bases between. Looked up from germline, CDR1 is MNHEY and CDR2 is SVGAGI. The CDR3 loop is CASSYSWRRSSYEQYF. The CDR3 DNA sequence: TGTGCCAGCAGTTACTCCTGGCGGCGCTCATCCTACGAGCAGTACTTC.

This clonotype was picked up many times. The chain employs TRBV19 and TRBJ2-5; no definite D call. V lost 3 bases and J lost 3, with 11 bases in between. The CDR3 loop spans 14 amino acids. Germline loops: CDR1 LNHDA, CDR2 SQIVND (reference sequence). The CDR3 is CASSIQDGKETQYF. The CDR3 bases are TGTGCCAGTAGTATTCAGGACGGCAAAGAGACCCAGTACTTC.

The rearrangement uses TRBV18 and TRBJ2-1; a weak D match, TRBD2 (6 bases). Germline-derived CDR1 and CDR2 are KGHSH and LQKENI. CDR3 size: 15 residues. Trimming took off 2 bases at V and 7 bases at J, with 15 bases between the two ends. CDR3 sequence (DNA): TGTGCCAGCTCACCAGAGCGGGCGAGCGGGAATGAGCAGTTCTTC. Residues: CASSPERASGNEQFF.

This clonotype occurred many times. One end of the junction varies from germline; a read error may be responsible. The chain couples TRBV5-1 to TRBJ2-7, with D possibly being TRBD1 or TRBD2 (5 bases each). CDR3 size: 15 residues. Germline-derived CDR1 and CDR2 are SGHRS and YFSETQ. The CDR3 bases are TGCGCCAGCAGGTTGGGGACGGGCGAACTCTACGAGCAGTACTTC. Residues: CASRLGTGELYEQYF.

There are many counts of this clonotype. V gene TRBV7-9 combines with J gene TRBJ2-1, with D perhaps TRBD2 (5 bases). The CDR3 spans 14 residues. Per germline, CDR1 SEHNR and CDR2 FQNEAQ (reference sequence). The V end was cut by 1 base, the J end by 8 bases, with 12 bases between. In nucleotides, the CDR3 is TGTGCCAGCAGCTTAGGGACTCCCGCGGATGAGCAGTTCTTC. Translation: CASSLGTPADEQFF.